This TCR beta chain was found in a study of CD8 T cells in Susac syndrome. Trimming pared 5 bases from V and 6 bases from J, leaving 9 bases between. The V gene's germline CDR1 is SGHTA and CDR2 FQGNSA. The CDR3 consists of 12 residues. The authors reverse transcribed 0.5 to 1 ug RNA with random hexamers. Amplification of TCR beta CDR3 by immunoSEQ multiplex PCR spanned 54 Vbeta and 13 Jbeta. TCRdb passed the immunoSEQ multiplex PCR reads through MiXCR, listing each CDR3 protein once. Among some 170,000 distinct CDR3 sequences listed, about 94% were seen once. The T cells that were sequenced for TCR beta were CD8+ and CD4+ cells from blood. While serving as controls, healthy donors were matched for age and sex. The TEMRA cells underwent FACS enrichment, while the CD8+ and CD4+ T cells underwent negative isolation.

The sequenced material came from CD4+ T cells from PBMCs. V and J are TRBV7-2 and TRBJ2-3; no firm D call. The sequence was collected from a human donor in good health. This CDR3 reads CASSPQMDTQYF. For the CDR3, the DNA is TGTGCCAGCAGCCCTCAGATGGATACGCAGTATTTT.